The sequence of this T cell receptor beta chain was determined in a study of T cells after yellow fever vaccination. TCRdb re-derived calls from the 5' RACE reads in MiXCR, one entry per CDR3 protein. The sample has 350,000 or so distinct CDR3 sequences, 7% to 9% seen once. The CDR3 runs 13 residues. From germline, CDR1 is ENHRY and CDR2 SYGVKD. Trimming took off 7 bases at V and 7 bases at J, with 17 bases between the two ends. The gene calls are TRBV10-3 and TRBJ2-7; D is unresolved. This clonotype was obtained from a man younger than 30 who received the YFV17D yellow fever vaccine. This sample comprised PBMCs, obtained 45 days after the first yellow fever vaccination. Here the CDR3 reads CAITEYQAGEQYF. In DNA form, the CDR3 reads TGTGCCATCACCGAGTACCAGGCTGGGGAGCAGTACTTC.